The 5 T cell receptor beta chains listed next were all sequenced from one sample in a study of T cells in Graves' hyperthyroidism and ophthalmopathy. The TCR beta CDR3 regions underwent amplification using RNA transcripts as the source. HTBI primers were the set used in a first-round RT-PCR of the TCR CDR3. Via MiXCR, TCRdb re-called the multiplex PCR reads, giving one row per CDR3 protein. The sample includes about 610,000 distinct CDR3 sequences, about 45% of them seen just once. The sample taken for sequencing was peripheral blood or thyroid tissue (not recorded which). The receptors were gathered from a woman aged 18-29 years with Graves' hyperthyroidism.

This clonotype was seen a single time. CDR3 nucleotides: TGCACCGCTAGACAGGGATTATATGGCTACACCTTC. It yields the protein CTARQGLYGYTF. V gene TRBV20-1 combines with J gene TRBJ1-2, with 7 nucleotides matching TRBD1. The CDR3 spans 12 residues. The V gene's germline CDR1 is DFQATT and CDR2 SNEGSKA (reference sequence).

The V gene is TRBV7-3, the J gene TRBJ2-7; the D gene is possibly TRBD2 (5 bases). CDR3 size: 17 residues. Trimming took off 2 bases at V and 4 bases at J, with 21 bases between the two ends. CDR1 is SGHTA and CDR2 is FQGTGA in the germline V gene. CDR3 coding DNA: TGTGCCAGCAGCTTAGCAATTCTAGGGCTAGCAAAATACGAGCAGTACTTC. Translated: CASSLAILGLAKYEQYF.

This clonotype came up many times. This chain connects TRBV19 to TRBJ1-1; no firm D call. The CDR3 runs to 13 residues. Germline V gene sequence: CDR1 LNHDA, CDR2 SQIVND (reference sequence). Trimming took off 7 bases at V and 6 bases at J, with 15 bases between the two ends. CDR3 DNA: TGTGCCAGTACTGACGGCAATGTTGCTGAAGCTTTCTTT. It specifies CASTDGNVAEAFF.

This clonotype occurred a few times. Given a much more abundant clone one base away, this may be a read error. J is TRBJ2-5 and V is TRBV2; 9 nucleotides align to TRBD2. CDR1 is SNHLY, CDR2 FYNNEI, per germline. The CDR3 totals 14 residues. CDR3 sequence (DNA): TGTGCCAGTGCCGGGACTAGCAGCCAAGGGACCCAGTACTTC. Amino acid sequence: CASAGTSSQGTQYF.

About this clonotype: Likely a read error: the CDR3 ends without its conserved phenylalanine or tryptophan. It is unclear where the CDR3 begins or ends on the DNA, so no DNA is shown, and the CDR3 is as TCRdb lists it. The CDR3 reads CATSRDSGATNEKLFL. The chain employs TRBV15 and TRBJ1-4; the table's D call TRBD1 went unverified against the DNA. CDR1 LNHNV and CDR2 YYDKDF come from the germline V gene (reference sequence). The CDR3 sequence runs 16 residues, both termini included.